The present T cell receptor beta chain was sequenced within a study of T cell repertoires in ileal Crohn's disease. Overall study findings and caveats: Endoscopy was done a median about seven months after surgery.

As to time point: neoterminal ileum biopsy at postoperative endoscopy, about 6 months after surgery. On this clone itself: What it binds is not known.

This table comes from immunoSEQ multiplex PCR, and its TCRdb copy is limited to in-frame clones, with some not included. The table lists around 470 clones, 88% of them singletons. CDR3 length: 14 residues. Germline V CDR1 and CDR2: SGDLS, YYNGEE. The V gene lost 2 bases and the J gene lost 8 bases, with 14 bases spanning the gap. The sample was ileal tissue. This sequence was found in an adult with Crohn's disease. The rearrangement joins TRBV9 to TRBJ2-4, with D unresolved. The CDR3 nucleotides read TGTGCCAGCAGCGTCTCGGTCAGAGGCGACATTCAGTACTTC. As protein: CASSVSVRGDIQYF.